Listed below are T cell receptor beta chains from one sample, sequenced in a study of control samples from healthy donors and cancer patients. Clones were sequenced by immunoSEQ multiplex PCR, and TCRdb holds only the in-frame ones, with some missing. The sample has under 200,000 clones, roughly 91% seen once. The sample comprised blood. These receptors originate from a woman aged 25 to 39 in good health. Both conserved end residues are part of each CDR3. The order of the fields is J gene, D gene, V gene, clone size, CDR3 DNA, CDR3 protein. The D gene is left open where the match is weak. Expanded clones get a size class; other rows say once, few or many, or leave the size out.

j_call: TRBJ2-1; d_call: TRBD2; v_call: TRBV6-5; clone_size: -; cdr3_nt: TGTGCCAGCAGTTACTCGACTAGCGGGAGCTATGAGCAGTTCTTC; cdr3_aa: CASSYSTSGSYEQFF
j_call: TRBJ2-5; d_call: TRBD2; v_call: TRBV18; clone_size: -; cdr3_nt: TGTGCCAGCTCACCTGGACTAGCGGAGACCCAGTACTTC; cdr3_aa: CASSPGLAETQYF
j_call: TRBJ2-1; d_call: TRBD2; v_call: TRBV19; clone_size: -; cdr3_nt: TGTGCCAGTAGTATGCTAGCGGGGGACAATGAGCAGTTCTTC; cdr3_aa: CASSMLAGDNEQFF
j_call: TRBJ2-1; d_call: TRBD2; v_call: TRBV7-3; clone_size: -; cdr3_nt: TGTGCCAGCAGCCATACTAGCGGGTCCTACAATGAGCAGTTCTTC; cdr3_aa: CASSHTSGSYNEQFF
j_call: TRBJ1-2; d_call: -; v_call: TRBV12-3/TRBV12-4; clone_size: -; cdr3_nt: TGTGCCAGCAGTTGGGGGGATGGCTACACCTTC; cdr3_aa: CASSWGDGYTF
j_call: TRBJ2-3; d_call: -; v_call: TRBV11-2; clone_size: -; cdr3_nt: TGTGCCAGCAGCCCGGACTTCCTCACAGATACGCAGTATTTT; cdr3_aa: CASSPDFLTDTQYF
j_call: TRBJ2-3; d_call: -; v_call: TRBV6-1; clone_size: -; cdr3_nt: TGTGCCAGCAGTGAATTTAGGAGACTAATCACAGATACGCAGTATTTT; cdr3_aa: CASSEFRRLITDTQYF
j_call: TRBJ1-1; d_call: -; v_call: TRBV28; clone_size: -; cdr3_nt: TGTGCCAGCAGTTTTTATCGGAACACTGAAGCTTTCTTT; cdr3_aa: CASSFYRNTEAFF
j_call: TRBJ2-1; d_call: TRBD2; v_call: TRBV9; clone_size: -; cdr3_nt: TGTGCCAGCAGCGTGAGCGGGAAGTTGGATGAGCAGTTCTTC; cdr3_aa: CASSVSGKLDEQFF
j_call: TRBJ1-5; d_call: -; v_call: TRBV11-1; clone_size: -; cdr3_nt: TGTGCCAGCAGCTTAGTGGGGAACTATAGCAATCAGCCCCAGCATTTT; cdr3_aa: CASSLVGNYSNQPQHF
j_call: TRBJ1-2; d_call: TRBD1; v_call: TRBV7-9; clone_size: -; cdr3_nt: TGTGCCAGCAGCCCCTTGACAGGGCATGGCTACACCTTC; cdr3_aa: CASSPLTGHGYTF
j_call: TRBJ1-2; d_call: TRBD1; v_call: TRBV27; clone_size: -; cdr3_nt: TGTGCCAGCAGTTCGTCTCGACAGGGAGGCTATGGCTACACCTTC; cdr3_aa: CASSSSRQGGYGYTF
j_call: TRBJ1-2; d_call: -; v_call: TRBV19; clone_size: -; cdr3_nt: TGTGCCAGTAGTGGCCGGCCGGGTGGCTACACCTTC; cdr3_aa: CASSGRPGGYTF
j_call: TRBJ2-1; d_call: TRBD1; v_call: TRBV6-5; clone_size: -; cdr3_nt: TGTGCCAGCAGTCCGGACAGGAGCTCCTACAATGAGCAGTTCTTC; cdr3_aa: CASSPDRSSYNEQFF
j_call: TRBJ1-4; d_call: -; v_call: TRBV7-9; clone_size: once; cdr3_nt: TGTGCCAGCAGCCTAGGGGTTTACGGTAATGAAAAACTGTTTTTT; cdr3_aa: CASSLGVYGNEKLFF
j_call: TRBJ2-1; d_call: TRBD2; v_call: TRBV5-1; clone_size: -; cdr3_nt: TGCGCCAGCAGCTTGGGCAATAGCGGGGGGCATGAGCAGTTCTTC; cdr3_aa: CASSLGNSGGHEQFF
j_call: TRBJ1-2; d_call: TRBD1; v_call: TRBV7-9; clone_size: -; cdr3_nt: TGTGCCAGCAGAGATGACAGGGCGCGCTACACCTTC; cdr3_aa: CASRDDRARYTF
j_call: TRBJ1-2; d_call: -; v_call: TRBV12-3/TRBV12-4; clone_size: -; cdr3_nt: TGTGCCAGCAGCTACGGGGGGCACTATGGCTACACCTTC; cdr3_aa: CASSYGGHYGYTF
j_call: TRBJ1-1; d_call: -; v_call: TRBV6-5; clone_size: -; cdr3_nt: TGTGCCAGCAGTTACTCGAATGTCAGGGGGAACACTGAAGCTTTCTTT; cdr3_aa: CASSYSNVRGNTEAFF
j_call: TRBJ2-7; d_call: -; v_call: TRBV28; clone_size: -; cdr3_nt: TGTGCCAGCGGACTCTACCACGAGCAGTACTTC; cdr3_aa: CASGLYHEQYF
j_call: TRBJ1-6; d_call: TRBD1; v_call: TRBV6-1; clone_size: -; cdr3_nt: TGTGCCAGCAAAAGACAGGGGGCGAATAATTCACCCCTCCACTTT; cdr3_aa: CASKRQGANNSPLHF
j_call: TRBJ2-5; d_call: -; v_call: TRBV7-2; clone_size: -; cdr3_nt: TGTGCCAGCAGCTTAGTGGTAGAGACCCAGTACTTC; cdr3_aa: CASSLVVETQYF
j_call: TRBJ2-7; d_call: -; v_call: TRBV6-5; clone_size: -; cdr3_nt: TGTGCCAGCGGGAAAGGGGGCTCCTACGAGCAGTACTTC; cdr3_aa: CASGKGGSYEQYF
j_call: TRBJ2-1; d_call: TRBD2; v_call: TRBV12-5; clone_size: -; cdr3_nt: TGTGCTAGTGGTTTGGGTTTGGGGCTAGCGGGATCCTACAATGAGCAGTTCTTC; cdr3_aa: CASGLGLGLAGSYNEQFF
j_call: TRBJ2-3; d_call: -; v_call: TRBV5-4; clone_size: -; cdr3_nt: TGTGCCAGCAGCTTGGGCCAGGGAGCAGATACGCAGTATTTT; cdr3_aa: CASSLGQGADTQYF
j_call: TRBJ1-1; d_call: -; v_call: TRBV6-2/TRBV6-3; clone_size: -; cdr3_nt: TGTGCCAGCAGTCCGCTCCCCCGAGTCGAAGCTTTCTTT; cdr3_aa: CASSPLPRVEAFF
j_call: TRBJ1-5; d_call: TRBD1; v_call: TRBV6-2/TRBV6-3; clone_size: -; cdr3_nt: TGTGCCAGCAGTTCCCAGGGGGGGGCTCAGCCCCAGCATTTT; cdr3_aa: CASSSQGGAQPQHF
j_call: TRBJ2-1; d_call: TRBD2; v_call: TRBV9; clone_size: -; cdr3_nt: TGTGCCAGCAGCGCTAGGGAGACTAGCAGCAATGAGCAGTTCTTC; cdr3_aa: CASSARETSSNEQFF
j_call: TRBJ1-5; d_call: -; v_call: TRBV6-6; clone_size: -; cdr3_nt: TGTGCCAGCAAGGGTAGCAATCAGCCCCAGCATTTT; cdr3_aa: CASKGSNQPQHF
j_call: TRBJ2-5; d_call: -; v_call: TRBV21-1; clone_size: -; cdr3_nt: TGTGCCAGCAGCAAAGCGCTAGCGGGGGGTAGGGAGACCCAGTACTTC; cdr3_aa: CASSKALAGGRETQYF
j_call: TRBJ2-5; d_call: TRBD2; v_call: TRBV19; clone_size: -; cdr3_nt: TGTGCCAGTAGTACCGTAGCGGGGGGGCGAGAGACCCAGTACTTC; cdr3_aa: CASSTVAGGRETQYF
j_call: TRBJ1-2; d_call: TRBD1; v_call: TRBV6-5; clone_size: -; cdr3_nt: TGTGCCAGCAGTTACGTGACAGGGGGAGGCTACACCTTC; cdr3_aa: CASSYVTGGGYTF
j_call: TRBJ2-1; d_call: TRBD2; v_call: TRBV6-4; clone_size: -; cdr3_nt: TGTGCCAGCAGTGTAGCGGGGGGGCTCAATGAGCAGTTCTTC; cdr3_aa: CASSVAGGLNEQFF
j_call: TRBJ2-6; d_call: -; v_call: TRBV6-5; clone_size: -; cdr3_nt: TGTGCCAGCAGTAGGACTGGGGCCAACGTCCTGACTTTC; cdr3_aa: CASSRTGANVLTF
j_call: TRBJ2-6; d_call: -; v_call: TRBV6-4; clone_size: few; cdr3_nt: TGTGCCAGCAGTGTCGGGGAGGGGGCCAACGTCCTGACTTTC; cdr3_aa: CASSVGEGANVLTF
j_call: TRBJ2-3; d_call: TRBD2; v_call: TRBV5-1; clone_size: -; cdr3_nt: TGCGCCAGCAGCTCCCCCGCGGGAGTCACAGATACGCAGTATTTT; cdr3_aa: CASSSPAGVTDTQYF
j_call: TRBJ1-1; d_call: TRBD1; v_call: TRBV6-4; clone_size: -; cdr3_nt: TGTGCCAGCAGTGAAAGGGCAGGGGGCACTGAAGCTTTCTTT; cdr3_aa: CASSERAGGTEAFF
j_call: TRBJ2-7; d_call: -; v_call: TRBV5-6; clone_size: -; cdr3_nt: TGTGCCAGCAGCTTGGTACAGGGTGGGTACGAGCAGTACTTC; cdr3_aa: CASSLVQGGYEQYF
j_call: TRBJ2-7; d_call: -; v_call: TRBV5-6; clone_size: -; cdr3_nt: TGTGCCAGCAGCTTCCACTCCTACGAGCAGTACTTC; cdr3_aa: CASSFHSYEQYF
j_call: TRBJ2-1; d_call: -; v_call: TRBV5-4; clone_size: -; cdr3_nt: TGTGCCAGCAGCTTGGGACGGCCACGCCGCTCCTACAATGAGCAGTTCTTC; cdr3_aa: CASSLGRPRRSYNEQFF
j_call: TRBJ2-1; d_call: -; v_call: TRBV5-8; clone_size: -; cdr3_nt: TGTGCCAGCAGCTTGGGAAACTACTACAATGAGCAGTTCTTC; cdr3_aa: CASSLGNYYNEQFF
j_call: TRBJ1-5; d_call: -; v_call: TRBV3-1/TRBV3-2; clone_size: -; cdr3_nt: TGTGCCAGCAGCCAAGATGTGAGCGGTCAGCCCCAGCATTTT; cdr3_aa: CASSQDVSGQPQHF
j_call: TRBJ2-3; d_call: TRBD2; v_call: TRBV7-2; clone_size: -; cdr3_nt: TGTGCCAGCAGCTTTCTACTAGCGGGAGAGACAGATACGCAGTATTTT; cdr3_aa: CASSFLLAGETDTQYF
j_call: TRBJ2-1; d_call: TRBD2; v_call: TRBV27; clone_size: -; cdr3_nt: TGTGCCAGCACCCCTCTAGGCGGGAGCTCCTACAATGAGCAGTTCTTC; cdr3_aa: CASTPLGGSSYNEQFF
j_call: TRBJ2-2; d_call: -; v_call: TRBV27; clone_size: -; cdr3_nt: TGTGCCAGCAGTTTATCGTCGGGGGAGCTGTTTTTT; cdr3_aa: CASSLSSGELFF
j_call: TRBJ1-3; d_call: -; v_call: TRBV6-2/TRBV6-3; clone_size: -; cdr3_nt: TGTGCCAGCAGTACCGACAGCGTCTCTGGAAACACCATATATTTT; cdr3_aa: CASSTDSVSGNTIYF
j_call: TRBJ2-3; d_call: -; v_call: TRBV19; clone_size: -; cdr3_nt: TGTGCCAGTAGTATTGGGGGCGGACGCACAGATACGCAGTATTTT; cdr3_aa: CASSIGGGRTDTQYF